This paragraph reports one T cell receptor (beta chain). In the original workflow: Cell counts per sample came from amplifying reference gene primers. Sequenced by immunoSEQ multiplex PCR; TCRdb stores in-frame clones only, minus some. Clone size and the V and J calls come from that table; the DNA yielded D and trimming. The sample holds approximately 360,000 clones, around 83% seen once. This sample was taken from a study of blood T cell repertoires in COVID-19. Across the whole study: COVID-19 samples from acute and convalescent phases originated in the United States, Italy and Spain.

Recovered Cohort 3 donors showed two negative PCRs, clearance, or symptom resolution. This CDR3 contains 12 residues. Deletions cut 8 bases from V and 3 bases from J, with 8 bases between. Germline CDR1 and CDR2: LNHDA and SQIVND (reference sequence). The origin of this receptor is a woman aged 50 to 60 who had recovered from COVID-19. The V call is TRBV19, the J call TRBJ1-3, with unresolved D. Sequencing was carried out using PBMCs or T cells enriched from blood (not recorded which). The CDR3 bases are TGTGCCAGTGGGGAGCGTGGAAACACCATATATTTT. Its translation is CASGERGNTIYF. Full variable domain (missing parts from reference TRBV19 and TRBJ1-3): DGGITQSPKYLFRKEGQNVTLSCEQNLNHDAMYWYRQDPGQGLRLIYYSQIVNDFQKGDIAEGYSVSREKKESFPLTVTSAQKNPTAFYLCASGERGNTIYFGEGSWLTVV.